This T cell receptor beta chain was retrieved from a study of blood T cell repertoires in COVID-19. Study information: From the United States, Italy and Spain came samples of acute and convalescent COVID-19. Sources were T cells, B-cell-depleted T cells, or PBMCs; the material itself was cDNA or gDNA.

In the original workflow: Amplification from reference gene primers served as the basis for estimated nucleated cell counts. The assay was immunoSEQ multiplex PCR, and TCRdb's table has in-frame clones only and misses some. The DNA was the basis for D and trimming; V, J and clone size are from that table. The sample holds some 60,000 clones, roughly three quarters seen once. This TCR derives from a human donor in a cohort sampled during active COVID-19. The sequencing sample was made of peripheral blood.

The CDR3 region is CASSFQGAGTEAFF. CDR3 sequence (DNA): TGTGCCAGCAGCTTTCAGGGGGCTGGCACTGAAGCTTTCTTT. The chain links TRBV11-2 to TRBJ1-1; 8 bases map to TRBD1. The V and J ends lost 3 bases and 4 bases, in that order; junction bases with no gene match: 4. The CDR3 is made up of 14 amino acids. The germline V gene encodes CDR1 SGHAT and CDR2 FQNNGV.